The T cell receptor beta chain described here comes from a study of technical replicates of blood from a handful of donors. Measured with immunoSEQ multiplex PCR; TCRdb has only the in-frame clones, and not every one. The table records about 56,000 clones, around 96% of them present only once. In germline, CDR1 is SGHVS, CDR2 FQNEAQ. This CDR3 comprises 18 residues. V shed 1 base and J 4 bases; nucleotides not matched to a gene: 13. The sample was PBMCs. The chain recombines TRBV7-8 with TRBJ1-2; 9 bases line up with TRBD1. This TCR derives from a human donor in good health. Some clones in this sample may be carry-over from other donors' samples. In DNA form, the CDR3 reads TGTGCCAGCAGCTTAGTGATTATCGGACAGGGGTCCCCCTATGGCTACACCTTC. Residues: CASSLVIIGQGSPYGYTF.